This T cell receptor (beta chain) was sequenced for a study of cytomegalovirus exposure and HLA in healthy donors. The PCR had 60 Vbeta and 13 Jbeta primers. Repertoires were generated with immunoSEQ multiplex PCR, while TCRdb's copy carries only in-frame clones and drops some. This sample carries 150,000 or so clones, 70% to 80% of them seen once, and the ten largest clones take around 1.9%. Sequences were obtained from PBMCs. The receptor's source is a man aged 30-40 years in good health and CMV-seronegative.

CDR3 residues: CAGLSTSGESSYNEQFF. CDR3 coding DNA: TGTGCCGGCCTCTCCACTAGCGGGGAAAGCTCCTACAATGAGCAGTTCTTC. The chain carries TRBV30 and TRBJ2-1, with 10 nucleotides matching TRBD2. V gave up 8 bases and J gave up 0 bases; unmatched junction bases: 13. The CDR3 runs 17 residues. From germline, CDR1 is GTSNPN and CDR2 SVGIG (reference sequence).